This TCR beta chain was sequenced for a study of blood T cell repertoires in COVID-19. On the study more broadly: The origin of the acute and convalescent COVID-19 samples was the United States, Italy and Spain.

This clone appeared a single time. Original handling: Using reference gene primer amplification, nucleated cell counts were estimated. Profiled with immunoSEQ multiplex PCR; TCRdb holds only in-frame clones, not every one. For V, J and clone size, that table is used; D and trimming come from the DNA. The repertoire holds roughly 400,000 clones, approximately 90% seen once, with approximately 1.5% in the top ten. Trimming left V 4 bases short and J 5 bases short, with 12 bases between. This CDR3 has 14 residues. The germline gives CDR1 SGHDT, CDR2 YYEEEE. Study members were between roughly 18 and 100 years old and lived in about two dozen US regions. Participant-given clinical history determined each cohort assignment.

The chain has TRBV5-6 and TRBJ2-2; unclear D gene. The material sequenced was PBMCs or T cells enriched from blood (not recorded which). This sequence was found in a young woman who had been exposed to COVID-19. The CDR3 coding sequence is TGTGCCAGCAGCCCACCTCTTCGGACCGGGGAGCTGTTTTTT. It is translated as CASSPPLRTGELFF.